This TCR beta chain stems from a study of blood T cell repertoires in COVID-19 (dated by TCRdb to the early 2020s). A note on the overall study: The collaborator samples originated in the United States, Italy and Spain and spanned the acute and convalescent phases of COVID-19. The material from the prospective study consisted of cDNA or gDNA derived from T cells, B-cell-depleted T cells, or PBMCs. Deeply sampled blood TCRbeta repertoires from subjects exposed to, actively infected with, or recovered from COVID-19 were included in the dataset. A freely available public database, intended as a resource for researchers studying the immune response to SARS-CoV-2, is where the repertoires were released. Samples came from the ongoing ImmuneRACE study (first 160 participants) plus 1,254 subjects from 6 global collaborators. The sample metadata nearly always contained a de-identified subject ID, COVID-19 status, age in years and sex. Where available, HLA class I and class II types were obtained from metadata supplied by the sample provider rather than from assay-based typing. Paper-wide results and their limitations: The amount of clinical and demographic metadata varied by source and participant and was provided uncurated.

V is cut by 0 bases and J by 1 base, and the space between the germline ends is 6 bases. The germline V gene (reference sequence) provides CDR1 GTSNPN and CDR2 SVGIG. Including the terminal cysteine and phenylalanine, the CDR3 comprises 14 residues. The sequence is cut down to CDR3 DNA, 42 bases in frame from base 1. The collaborating institutions used their own protocols to collect whole blood in K2EDTA tubes. For TCRbeta analysis, collaborators shipped samples as frozen whole blood, isolated PBMCs, or DNA extracted from either of those sample types. TCRbeta CDR3 regions were amplified from genomic DNA by means of the immunoSEQ Assay, a bias-controlled multiplex PCR. As for the authors' bioinformatics: The number of nucleated cells in each sample was estimated by amplification of reference gene primers within the assay. To quantify the absolute abundance of each unique TCRbeta CDR3 rearrangement, sequence reads were collapsed and filtered. Productive Simpson clonality was computed per sample as the square root of Simpson's diversity index over productive rearrangements. Not all clones reach the TCRdb copy of this immuneACCESS table, which keeps in-frame sequences only. Checked studies attribute under half of the gap to unresolved V genes and leave the rest unexplained. V, J and clone size are taken as reported in that table, and D and trimming were inferred from the DNA itself. The sample profile shows roughly 110,000 clones; 65% to 75% of them were found once. The biggest ten clones account for roughly 0.9% of the sample.

On this clone itself: The antigen it binds to is not known. No quality values exist for individual bases; no much larger clone is one base distant.

This clonotype was obtained from a human donor with acute or convalescent COVID-19. The donor label of this sample is uncertain. The specimen was peripheral blood. The rearrangement joined TRBV30 to TRBJ2-2; the D segment cannot be called with confidence. The CDR3 loop reads CAWSVRRNTGELFF. The DNA sequence follows: TGTGCCTGGAGTGTACGGAGGAACACCGGGGAGCTGTTTTTT. Reference TRBV30 and TRBJ2-2 proteins supply the regions before and after the CDR3; the full variable domain is: SQTIHQWPATLVQPVGSPLSLECTVEGTSNPNLYWYRQAAGRGLQLLFYSVGIGQISSEVPQNLSASRPQDRQFILSSKKLLLSDSGFYLCAWSVRRNTGELFFGEGSRLTVL.